The TCR beta chain under discussion was sequenced for a study of T cell repertoires in urothelial bladder cancer. The CDR3 is 13 amino acids. V was pared by 3 bases and J by 16 bases, with 22 bases between. Germline V gives CDR1 GTSNPN, CDR2 SVGIG (reference sequence). The method was immunoSEQ multiplex PCR; TCRdb's version includes in-frame clones alone and lacks a portion of them. The sample yields thousands of clones, 65% to 75% seen once. This TCR was sampled from a human donor with urothelial carcinoma. The chain recombines TRBV30 with TRBJ2-1, with D perhaps matching TRBD1 (5 bases). The sequenced sample was tumor-infiltrating cells from bladder cancer. As DNA, the CDR3 is TGTGCCTGGAGACCGACGGGTATGACAGACCCCTTCTTC. As protein: CAWRPTGMTDPFF.